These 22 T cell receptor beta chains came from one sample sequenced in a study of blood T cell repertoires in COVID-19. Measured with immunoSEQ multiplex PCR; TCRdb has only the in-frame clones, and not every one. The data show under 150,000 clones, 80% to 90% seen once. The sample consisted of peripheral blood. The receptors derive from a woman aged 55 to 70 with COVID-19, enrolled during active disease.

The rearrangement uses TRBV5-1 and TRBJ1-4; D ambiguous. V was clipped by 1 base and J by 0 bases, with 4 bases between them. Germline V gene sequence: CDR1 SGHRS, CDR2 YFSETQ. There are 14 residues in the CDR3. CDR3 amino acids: CASSLLATNEKLFF. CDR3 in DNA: TGCGCCAGCAGCTTGTTAGCAACTAATGAAAAACTGTTTTTT.

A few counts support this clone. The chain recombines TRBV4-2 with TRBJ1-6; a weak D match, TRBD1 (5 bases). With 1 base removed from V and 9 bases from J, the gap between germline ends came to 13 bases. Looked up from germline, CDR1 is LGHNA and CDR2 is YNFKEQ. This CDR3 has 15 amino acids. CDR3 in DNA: TGTGCCAGCAGCCAAGCGGAAGGGGAAGGTTCACCCCTCCACTTT. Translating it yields CASSQAEGEGSPLHF.

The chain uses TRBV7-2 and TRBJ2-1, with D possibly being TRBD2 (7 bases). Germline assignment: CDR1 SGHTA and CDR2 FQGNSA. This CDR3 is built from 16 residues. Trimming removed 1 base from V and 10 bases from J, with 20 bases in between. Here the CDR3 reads CASSLGRRGPGAEQFF. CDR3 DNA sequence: TGTGCCAGCAGCTTAGGGAGGCGGGGGCCTGGGGCGGAGCAGTTCTTC.

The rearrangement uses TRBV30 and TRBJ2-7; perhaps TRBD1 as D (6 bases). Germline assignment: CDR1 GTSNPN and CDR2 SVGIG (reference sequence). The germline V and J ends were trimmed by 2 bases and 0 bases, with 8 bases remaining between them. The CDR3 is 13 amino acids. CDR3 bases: TGTGCCTGGAGTCCAGGGGTCTCCTACGAGCAGTACTTC. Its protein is CAWSPGVSYEQYF.

The CDR3, as DNA: TGCGCCAGCACCTCCCAAAGGGACAGGGGCCTTGAAGCTTTCTTT. Its translation: CASTSQRDRGLEAFF. This sequence joins TRBV10-1 and TRBJ1-1, with TRBD1 identical over 10 bases. The CDR3 is made up of 15 amino acids. Germline CDR1 WNHNN, CDR2 SYGVQD (reference sequence). V gave up 7 bases and J gave up 7 bases; unmatched junction bases: 12.

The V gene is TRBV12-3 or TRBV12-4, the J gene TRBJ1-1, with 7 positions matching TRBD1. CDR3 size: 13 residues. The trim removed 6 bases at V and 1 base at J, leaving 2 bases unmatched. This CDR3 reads CASRRTGNTEAFF. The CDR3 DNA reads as TGTGCCAGCAGACGGACAGGGAACACTGAAGCTTTCTTT.

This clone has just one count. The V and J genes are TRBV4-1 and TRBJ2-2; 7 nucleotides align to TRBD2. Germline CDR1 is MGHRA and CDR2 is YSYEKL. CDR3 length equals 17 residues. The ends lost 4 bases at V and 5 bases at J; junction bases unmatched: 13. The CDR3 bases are TGCGCCAGCAGCCCAGTAGGAACCGGGACTAAGACCGGGGAGCTGTTTTTT. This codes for CASSPVGTGTKTGELFF.

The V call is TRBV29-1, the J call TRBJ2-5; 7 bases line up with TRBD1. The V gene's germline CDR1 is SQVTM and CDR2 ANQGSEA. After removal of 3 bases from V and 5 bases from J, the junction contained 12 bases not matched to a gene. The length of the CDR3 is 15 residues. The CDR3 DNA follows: TGCAGCGTTGACTTTCCCGACAGGGTGGGGGAGACCCAGTACTTC. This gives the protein CSVDFPDRVGETQYF.

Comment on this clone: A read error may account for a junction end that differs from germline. In DNA form, the CDR3 reads TGTGCTAGCAGCGTGACAGAGAACACTGAAGCTTTCTTT. Translation gives CASSVTENTEAFF. The chain combines TRBV7-7 with TRBJ1-1; tentative D call: TRBD1 (5 bases). This CDR3 is built from 13 residues. Germline CDR1 and CDR2: SSHAT and FNYEAQ (reference sequence).

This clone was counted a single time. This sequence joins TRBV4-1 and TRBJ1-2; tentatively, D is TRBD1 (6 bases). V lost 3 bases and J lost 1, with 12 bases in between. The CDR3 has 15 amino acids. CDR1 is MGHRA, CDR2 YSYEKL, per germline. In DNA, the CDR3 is TGCGCCAGCAGCCAGCCAGGACAGATTAACTATGGCTACACCTTC. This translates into CASSQPGQINYGYTF.

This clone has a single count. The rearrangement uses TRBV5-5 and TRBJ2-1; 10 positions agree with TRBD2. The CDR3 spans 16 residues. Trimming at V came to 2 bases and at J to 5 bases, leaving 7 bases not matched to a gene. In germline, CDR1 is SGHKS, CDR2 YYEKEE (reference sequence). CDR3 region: CASSFFGLAENNEQFF. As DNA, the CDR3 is TGTGCCAGCAGCTTCTTTGGACTAGCGGAGAACAATGAGCAGTTCTTC.

The CDR3, as DNA: TGTGCCAGCAGTGAAGCGGGACAGGGAGGCGGGAATCAGCCCCAGCATTTT. Its translation: CASSEAGQGGGNQPQHF. V gene TRBV2 combines with J gene TRBJ1-5, with 9 bases fitting TRBD1. This CDR3 has 17 residues. CDR1 SNHLY and CDR2 FYNNEI come from the germline V gene. Losses at the gene ends were 0 bases for V and 4 bases for J; bases not matched to a gene: 7.

CDR3 nucleotides: TGTGCCAGCAGTTACCCGGGACTTGAGAACACTGAAGCTTTCTTT. The encoded protein is CASSYPGLENTEAFF. The chain links TRBV6-6 to TRBJ1-1, with D perhaps matching TRBD1 (5 bases). V shed 2 bases and J shed 1 base, with 11 bases lying between them. The germline gives CDR1 MNHNY, CDR2 SVGAGI (reference sequence). This CDR3 is built from 15 residues.

The CDR3: CASSSQAGETQYF. The CDR3 DNA follows: TGTGCCAGTAGTAGCCAGGCGGGGGAGACCCAGTACTTC. This chain connects TRBV19 to TRBJ2-5, with D tentatively TRBD2 (6 bases). The CDR3 extends over 13 amino acids. The germline V and J ends were trimmed by 4 bases and 5 bases, with 11 bases remaining between them. Looked up from germline, CDR1 is LNHDA and CDR2 is SQIVND (reference sequence).

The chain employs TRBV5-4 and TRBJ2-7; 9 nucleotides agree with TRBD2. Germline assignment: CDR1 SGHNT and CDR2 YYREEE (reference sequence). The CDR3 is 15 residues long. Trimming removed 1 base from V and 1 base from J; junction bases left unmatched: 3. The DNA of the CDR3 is TGTGCCAGCAGCTTGCGCGGGGGGGTGTCCTACGAGCAGTACTTC. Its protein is CASSLRGGVSYEQYF.

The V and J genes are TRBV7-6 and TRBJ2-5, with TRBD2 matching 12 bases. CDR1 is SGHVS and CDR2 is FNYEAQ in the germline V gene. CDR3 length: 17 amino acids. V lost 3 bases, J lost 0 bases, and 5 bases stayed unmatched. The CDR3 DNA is TGTGCCAGCAGCTTCGGGACTAGCGGGTACTACCAAGAGACCCAGTACTTC. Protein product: CASSFGTSGYYQETQYF.

The DNA of the CDR3 is TGCGCCAGCAGCCAAGATGTCCTAGCGGGTCGGTACGAGCAGTACTTC. This encodes CASSQDVLAGRYEQYF. The V call is TRBV4-1, the J call TRBJ2-7; 8 bases line up with TRBD2. Looked up from germline, CDR1 is MGHRA and CDR2 is YSYEKL. V was clipped by 0 bases and J by 4 bases; unmatched bases: 8. The CDR3 spans 16 residues.

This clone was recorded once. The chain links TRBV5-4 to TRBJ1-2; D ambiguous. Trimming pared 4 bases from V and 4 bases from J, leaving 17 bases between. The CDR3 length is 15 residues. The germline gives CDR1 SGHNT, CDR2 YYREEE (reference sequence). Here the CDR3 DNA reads TGTGCCAGCAGCCGAGGGAAGGCACCCCTCTATGGCTACACCTTC. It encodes CASSRGKAPLYGYTF.

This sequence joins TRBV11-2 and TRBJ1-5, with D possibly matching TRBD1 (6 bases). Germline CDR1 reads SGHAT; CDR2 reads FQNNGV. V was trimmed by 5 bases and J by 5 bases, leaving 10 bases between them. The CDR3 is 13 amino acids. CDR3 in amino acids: CASSRQVDQPQHF. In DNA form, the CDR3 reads TGTGCCAGCAGCCGACAGGTAGATCAGCCCCAGCATTTT.

CDR3 nucleotides: TGCAGCGTCCCAGCGGGGGGGACCTTAACCGAGCAGTACTTC. This codes for CSVPAGGTLTEQYF. The rearrangement uses TRBV29-1 and TRBJ2-7; 10 positions agree with TRBD2. V dropped 6 bases and J dropped 6; count of bases not matched to a gene: 11. CDR3 length equals 14 residues. Per germline, CDR1 SQVTM and CDR2 ANQGSEA.

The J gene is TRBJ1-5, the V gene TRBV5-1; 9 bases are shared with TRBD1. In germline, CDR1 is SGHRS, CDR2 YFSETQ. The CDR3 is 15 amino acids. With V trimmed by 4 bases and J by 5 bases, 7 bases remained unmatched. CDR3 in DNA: TGCGCCAGCAGCCTGGGACAGGGTGGGTATCAGCCCCAGCATTTT. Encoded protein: CASSLGQGGYQPQHF. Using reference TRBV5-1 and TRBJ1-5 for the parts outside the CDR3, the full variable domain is KAGVTQTPRYLIKTRGQQVTLSCSPISGHRSVSWYQQTPGQGLQFLFEYFSETQRNKGNFPGRFSGRQFSNSRSEMNVSTLELGDSALYLCASSLGQGGYQPQHFGDGTRLSIL.

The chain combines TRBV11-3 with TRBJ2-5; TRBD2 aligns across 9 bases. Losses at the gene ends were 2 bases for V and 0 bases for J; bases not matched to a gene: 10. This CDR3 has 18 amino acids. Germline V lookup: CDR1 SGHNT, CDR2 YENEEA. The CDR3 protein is CASSLQGAGGGYQETQYF. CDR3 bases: TGTGCCAGCAGCTTACAGGGAGCGGGGGGAGGATACCAAGAGACCCAGTACTTC. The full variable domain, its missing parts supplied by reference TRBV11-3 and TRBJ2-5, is EAGVVQSPRYKIIEKKQPVAFWCNPISGHNTLYWYLQNLGQGPELLIRYENEEAVDDSQLPKDRFSAERLKGVDSTLKIQPAELGDSAVYLCASSLQGAGGGYQETQYFGPGTRLLVL.